The 2 T cell receptor beta chains below were found in one sample sequenced in a study of shared clonotypes between healthy human individuals. Repertoires were generated with immunoSEQ multiplex PCR, while TCRdb's copy carries only in-frame clones and drops some. Of hundreds of thousands of clones listed, over 60% are singletons. Source material: PBMCs. The receptors were sampled from a woman aged 40 to 50 in good health. Some clones in this sample may be carry-over from other donors' samples.

The chain uses TRBV19 and TRBJ2-1, with D unclear. CDR3 size: 12 residues. The V and J ends lost 3 bases and 3 bases respectively, with 3 bases between them. Per germline, CDR1 LNHDA and CDR2 SQIVND (reference sequence). The CDR3 DNA sequence: TGTGCCAGTAGTATGAGCTACAATGAGCAGTTCTTC. Its protein is CASSMSYNEQFF.

V gene TRBV19 combines with J gene TRBJ1-2, with unresolved D. V lost 1 base and J 7 bases, leaving 7 bases between the germline ends. The germline CDR1 and CDR2 sequences are LNHDA and SQIVND (reference sequence). The CDR3 runs 12 residues. The CDR3 reads CASSIVGTGYTF. In nucleotides, the CDR3 is TGTGCCAGTAGTATAGTGGGTACTGGCTACACCTTC.